The present TCR beta chain was sequenced within a study of PD-1 blockade in classical Hodgkin lymphoma. Findings of the study overall: Newly diagnosed and completely responding patients shared comparable baseline diversity. Whereas CD4+ TCR diversity had risen significantly by C4D1, CD8+ TCR diversity had not.

Concerning this clone: What it binds is not known.

Trimming shortened V by 4 bases and J by 5 bases, and 14 bases separated the two germline ends. Germline loops: CDR1 SEHNR, CDR2 FQNEAQ (reference sequence). The CDR3 has 14 amino acids. Repertoires were generated with immunoSEQ multiplex PCR, while TCRdb's copy carries only in-frame clones and drops some. Among some 84,000 clones listed, around 86% were seen once. Brentuximab vedotin exposure varied, and every patient relapsed after autologous stem cell transplantation. The chain joins TRBV7-9 to TRBJ2-5, with TRBD1 as a possible D gene (6 bases). The sample in question was peripheral blood mononuclear cells (PBMCs), obtained at baseline. This sequence was found in a human donor with classical Hodgkin lymphoma. CDR3 DNA: TGTGCCAGCAGCTCAACAGGGATTAGTGAGACCCAGTACTTC. Translated, it gives CASSSTGISETQYF.